The clone carrying this T cell receptor beta chain was seen many times. Those donating, healthy Caucasian individuals from Russia, were aged roughly 6 to 100. The data belong to a study of blood T cells in healthy people across ages. A second PCR of roughly 7 to 11 cycles used a sample-barcoded 5' primer and a J-beta primer mix. The yield of each sample was at least 2.5 million CDR3-containing paired-end reads. TCRdb reprocessed the 5' RACE reads with MiXCR, giving one entry per CDR3 protein. The table has around 970,000 distinct CDR3 sequences, roughly 47% seen once; the top ten hold around a fifth. The sample was blood. This TCR was recovered from a woman aged 55-69 years in good health.

Here the CDR3 reads CASRDSGTTTDTQYF. The CDR3 bases are TGTGCCAGCAGGGACTCAGGGACTACCACAGATACGCAGTATTTT. The V call is TRBV28, the J call TRBJ2-3; 7 nucleotides match TRBD2. The CDR3 is made up of 15 amino acids. Germline V gene data show CDR1 as MDHEN and CDR2 as SYDVKM. V dropped 6 bases and J dropped 2; count of bases not matched to a gene: 8.